In its sample, the clone carrying this T cell receptor beta chain was seen many times. Its specificity is not known. The entry originates in a study of T cell repertoires in cytomegalovirus infection. On the study more broadly: Matching HLA type, along with CMV infection, was indicated by public TCR beta signatures. General study findings and limits: Dominating the ex vivo response were HLA-C-restricted CMV-specific TCR beta clonotypes. Identification of carriers of CMV plus the relevant HLA was performed using cumulative public TCR beta family frequency.

TCRdb passed the reads through MiXCR, listing each CDR3 protein once. Of 500,000 or so distinct CDR3 sequences listed, 16% are singletons. CDR3 length: 13 amino acids. The germline gives CDR1 SGHVS, CDR2 FNYEAQ. V was trimmed by 3 bases and J by 8 bases, leaving 11 bases between them. The sample taken for sequencing was CD8+ T cells from PBMCs. The genes are TRBV7-6 and TRBJ2-1; possible D gene TRBD1, 6 bases. This TCR derives from a human donor in good health (CMV status not recorded). Some clones in this sample may be carry-over from other donors' samples. CDR3 protein: CASSFRGTDEQFF. For the CDR3, the DNA is TGTGCCAGCAGCTTCAGGGGAACCGATGAGCAGTTCTTC.